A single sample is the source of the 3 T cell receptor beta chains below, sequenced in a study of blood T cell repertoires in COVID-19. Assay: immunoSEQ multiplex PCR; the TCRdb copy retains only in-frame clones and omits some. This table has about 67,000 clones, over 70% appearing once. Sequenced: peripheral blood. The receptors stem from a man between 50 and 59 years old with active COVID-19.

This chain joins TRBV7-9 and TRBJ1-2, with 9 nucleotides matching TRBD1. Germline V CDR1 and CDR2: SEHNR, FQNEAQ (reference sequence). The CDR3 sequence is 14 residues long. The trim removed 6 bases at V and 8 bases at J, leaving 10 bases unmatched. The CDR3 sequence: CASSPEGQGRGYTF. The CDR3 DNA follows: TGTGCCAGCAGTCCTGAGGGACAGGGTCGCGGCTACACCTTC.

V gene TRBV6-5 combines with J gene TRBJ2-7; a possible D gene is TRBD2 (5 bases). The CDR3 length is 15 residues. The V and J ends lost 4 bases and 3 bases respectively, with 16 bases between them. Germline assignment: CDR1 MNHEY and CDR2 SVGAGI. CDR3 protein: CASSLHAGEFYEQYF. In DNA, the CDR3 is TGTGCCAGCAGTTTGCACGCCGGGGAATTCTACGAGCAGTACTTC.

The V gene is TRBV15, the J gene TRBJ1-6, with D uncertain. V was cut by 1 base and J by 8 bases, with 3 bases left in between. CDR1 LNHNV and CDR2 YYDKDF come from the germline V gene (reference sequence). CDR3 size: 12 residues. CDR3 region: CATSRGDSPLHF. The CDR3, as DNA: TGTGCCACCAGCAGAGGAGATTCACCCCTCCACTTT. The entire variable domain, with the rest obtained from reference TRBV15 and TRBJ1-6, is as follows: DAMVIQNPRYQVTQFGKPVTLSCSQTLNHNVMYWYQQKSSQAPKLLFHYYDKDFNNEADTPDNFQSRRPNTSFCFLDIRSPGLGDTAMYLCATSRGDSPLHFGNGTRLTVT.